The present T cell receptor (beta chain) was sequenced within a study of response to subunit inactivated influenza vaccine. Findings and limits, study-wide: The study's authors posited that every seasonal influenza vaccination enlists few new T cells.

This clonotype was seen only a few times. The antigen remains unidentified. V was clipped by 2 bases and J by 4 bases, with 12 bases between them. The CDR3 runs to 13 residues. The V gene's germline CDR1 is DFQATT and CDR2 SNEGSKA (reference sequence). TCRdb used MiXCR to reprocess the RT-PCR reads, holding one entry per CDR3 protein. Among around 570,000 distinct CDR3 sequences listed, 11% were seen once. The same data also contributed to another study, on T cells expressing NK-cell markers. This second study says: As the method of synthesis, 5'RACE template switching with UMIs yielded TCR beta cDNA. Sorted CD3+CD56+NKG2C+, CD3+CD56+NKG2C- and CD3+CD56-NKG2C+ T cells provided the TCR beta repertoires. NKG2C+ dominant clonotypes from several donors made up about 1.0-7.5% of CD8+ T cells. A few donors' CD3+CD56-NKG2C+ cells were dominated by the same clonotypes.

The origin of this receptor is a man aged 50-60 years who received an inactivated influenza vaccine. The chain recombines TRBV20-1 with TRBJ2-7; TRBD1 is a possible D gene (6 bases). Material: PBMCs from blood, obtained on the day of vaccination. Here the CDR3 reads CSARTRTEYEQYF. CDR3 nucleotide sequence: TGCAGTGCTAGAACAAGGACAGAGTACGAGCAGTACTTC.